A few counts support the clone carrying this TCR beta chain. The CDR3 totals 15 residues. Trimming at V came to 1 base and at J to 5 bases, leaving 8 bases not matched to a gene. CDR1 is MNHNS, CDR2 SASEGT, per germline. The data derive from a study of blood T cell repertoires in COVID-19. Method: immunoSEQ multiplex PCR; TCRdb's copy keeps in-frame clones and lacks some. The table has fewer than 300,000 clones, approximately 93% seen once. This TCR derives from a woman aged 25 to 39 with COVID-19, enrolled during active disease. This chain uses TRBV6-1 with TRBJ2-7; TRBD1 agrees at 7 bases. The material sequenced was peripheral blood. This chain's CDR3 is CASSEGGRGKDEQYF. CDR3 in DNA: TGTGCCAGCAGTGAAGGTGGCAGGGGGAAAGACGAGCAGTACTTC.